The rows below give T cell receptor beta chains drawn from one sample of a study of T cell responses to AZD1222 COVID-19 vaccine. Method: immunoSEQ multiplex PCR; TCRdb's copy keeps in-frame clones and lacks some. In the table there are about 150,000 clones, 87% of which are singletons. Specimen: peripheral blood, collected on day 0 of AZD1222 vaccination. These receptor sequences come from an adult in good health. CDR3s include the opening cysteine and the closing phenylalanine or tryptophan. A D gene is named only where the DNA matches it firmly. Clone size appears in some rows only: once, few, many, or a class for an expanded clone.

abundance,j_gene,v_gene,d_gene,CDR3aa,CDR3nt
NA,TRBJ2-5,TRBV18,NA,CASSAPTRKTQYF,TGTGCCAGCTCAGCTCCCACCCGAAAGACCCAGTACTTC
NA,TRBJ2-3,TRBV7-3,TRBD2,CASSDTSATDTQYF,TGTGCCAGCAGCGACACTAGCGCCACAGATACGCAGTATTTT
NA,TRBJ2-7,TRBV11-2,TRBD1,CASSPQTGGFYEQYF,TGTGCCAGCAGCCCCCAGACAGGGGGCTTCTACGAGCAGTACTTC
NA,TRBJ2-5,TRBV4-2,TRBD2,CASSQVVAGGAETQYF,TGTGCCAGCAGCCAAGTAGTGGCGGGAGGGGCGGAGACCCAGTACTTC
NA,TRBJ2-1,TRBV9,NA,CASSVREAVSYNEQFF,TGTGCCAGCAGCGTTCGGGAAGCGGTCTCCTACAATGAGCAGTTCTTC
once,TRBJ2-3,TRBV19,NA,CASSIEAGRTSTDTQYF,TGTGCCAGTAGTATAGAAGCGGGCAGGACTAGCACAGATACGCAGTATTTT
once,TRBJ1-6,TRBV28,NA,CASSFPWTEYNSPLHF,TGTGCCAGCAGTTTCCCCTGGACAGAGTATAATTCACCCCTCCACTTT
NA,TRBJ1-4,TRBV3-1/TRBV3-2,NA,CASSPRRRPTNEKLFF,TGTGCCAGCAGCCCCCGGCGAAGGCCAACTAATGAAAAACTGTTTTTT
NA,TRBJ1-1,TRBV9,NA,CASSVDRSAGAFF,TGTGCCAGCAGCGTAGATCGGTCGGCAGGGGCTTTCTTT
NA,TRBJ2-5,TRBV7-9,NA,CASSLGTQETQYF,TGTGCCAGCAGCTTGGGTACACAAGAGACCCAGTACTTC
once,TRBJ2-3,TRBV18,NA,CASSPPLDSPRVDTQYF,TGTGCCAGCTCACCACCGTTAGACTCCCCCCGCGTAGATACGCAGTATTTT